The 25 T cell receptor beta chains in this list originate from one sample, sequenced in a study of spatial heterogeneity in lung cancer. Whole-study findings and limits: Within tumors, counts of expanded alpha and beta TCRs tracked tumor mutation counts.

Described time point: sample taken at primary tumor resection. The antigens these receptors bind are not known. Each CDR3 protein gets one entry after TCRdb re-called the 5' RACE reads with MiXCR. The table records around 1,200 distinct CDR3 sequences, about a sixth of them present only once. The source material was lung tumor tissue, sampled at surgery. These receptors were obtained from a female donor with early-stage non-small cell lung cancer.

Comments on this clonotype: A much larger clone lies one base from this, so it may be a read error. Being off target in a library aimed at alpha chains, this beta chain has a size of little meaning. V is TRBV3-1 and J is TRBJ2-1; 7 nucleotides match TRBD1. CDR3 length: 14 amino acids. CDR1 and CDR2 from the germline V gene are LGHDT and YNNKEL (reference sequence). The CDR3 coding sequence is TGTGCCAGCAGCCAAGAAAGGGGGCCGAGAGAGCAGTGCTTC. It encodes CASSQERGPREQCF.

This clonotype has a handful of counts. For a library built for alpha chains, this beta chain is a stray read; little rests on its size. This rearrangement joins TRBV4-3 to TRBJ2-7; D possibly corresponds to TRBD2 (5 bases). Germline assignment: CDR1 LGHNA and CDR2 YSLEER. V lost 2 bases and J lost 6, with 17 bases in between. The CDR3 sequence is 15 residues long. The CDR3 DNA reads TGCGCCAGCAGCCAATCGTCGAGGGCTCGGTCCGAGCAGTACTTC. It yields the protein CASSQSSRARSEQYF.

This clonotype ranks as large (0.1 to 1%). This beta chain is off target for a library built for alpha chains, so its abundance means little. This chain uses TRBV4-2 with TRBJ2-6; D ambiguous. Germline CDR1 and CDR2: LGHNA and YNFKEQ. Trimming removed 0 bases from V and 4 bases from J, with 13 bases in between. The CDR3 runs 17 residues. In nucleotides, the CDR3 is TGTGCCAGCAGCCAAGATGAGCTCTGGGCAGGGGCCAACGTCCTGACTTTC. Translation: CASSQDELWAGANVLTF.

To note about this clonotype: This beta chain turned up in a library designed for alpha chains; as an off-target read, its abundance says little. This chain connects TRBV7-2 to TRBJ2-1; D may correspond to TRBD1 or TRBD2 (5 bases each). V shed 1 base and J shed 5 bases, with 12 bases lying between them. Germline CDR1 SGHTA, CDR2 FQGNSA. The CDR3 totals 15 residues. The DNA of the CDR3 is TGTGCCAGCAGCTTAGATTTTGGGGGACACAATGAGCAGTTCTTC. Protein product: CASSLDFGGHNEQFF.

About this clonotype: The size of this beta chain means little, since it is a stray read in a library made for alpha chains. This chain connects TRBV11-2 to TRBJ2-7; 7 positions agree with TRBD2. Unmatched junction bases numbered 7, after V lost 5 bases and J lost 6 bases. The germline CDR1 and CDR2 sequences are SGHAT and FQNNGV. The CDR3 spans 13 residues. The chain's CDR3 is CASSPRPGGEQYV. The CDR3, as DNA: TGTGCCAGCAGCCCGCGTCCGGGAGGCGAGCAGTACGTC.

This clonotype is deemed large (0.1 to 1%). A library prepared for alpha chains yielded this beta chain as an off-target read; its size is of little meaning. The chain is built from TRBV4-1 and TRBJ2-1, with a tentative D call TRBD2 (6 bases). CDR1 and CDR2 from the germline V gene are MGHRA and YSYEKL. Trimming cost V 4 bases and J 0 bases, with 13 bases left between them. The CDR3 extends over 16 amino acids. This chain's CDR3 is CASSRSRDSSYNEQFF. The CDR3 nucleotides are TGCGCCAGCAGCCGATCCCGGGACTCCTCCTACAATGAGCAGTTCTTC.

This clonotype is categorized as large (0.1 to 1%). This beta chain is an unintended read in a library built for alpha chains; its size means little. J is TRBJ2-2 and V is TRBV4-1; D gene unclear. Germline V lookup: CDR1 MGHRA, CDR2 YSYEKL. The CDR3 is made up of 17 amino acids. Trimming left V 1 base short and J 6 bases short, with 18 bases between. Written as DNA, the CDR3 is TGCGCCAGCAGCCAAGTCGTGGTGGTGGTCGATTCCGGGGAGCTGTTTTTT. It translates to CASSQVVVVVDSGELFF.

A note on this clonotype: This beta chain came through as a stray read in a library set up for alpha chains, and its size says little. The gene calls are TRBV11-2 and TRBJ2-7; D might be TRBD1 (5 bases). Trimming stripped 2 bases from V and 5 bases from J, with 16 bases between. This CDR3 region has 15 residues. Germline loops: CDR1 SGHAT, CDR2 FQNNGV. The CDR3 DNA reads as TGTGCCAGCAGCTTACGTCAGGGTATGGAAGACGAGCAGTACTTC. Translating gives CASSLRQGMEDEQYF.

Turning to this clonotype: With the library built for alpha chains, this beta chain is off target and its frequency is not meaningful. This sequence joins TRBV7-8 and TRBJ2-5; 11 bases line up with TRBD2. Germline V gives CDR1 SGHVS, CDR2 FQNEAQ. V trimming: 2 bases; J trimming: 5 bases; junction bases outside the gene matches: 7. The CDR3 is 16 amino acids. Here the CDR3 reads CASSLPVAGGPETQYF. CDR3 in DNA: TGTGCCAGCAGCTTACCCGTAGCGGGAGGGCCGGAGACCCAGTACTTC.

This clonotype turned up a few times. This beta chain slipped into a library made for alpha chains as a stray read, so its size is not meaningful. The CDR3 DNA reads TGTGCCAGCATGTCGGGACAGGGCTTAGCTGGGGCCAACGTCCTGACTTTC. Its translation: CASMSGQGLAGANVLTF. The chain employs TRBV6-6 and TRBJ2-6; 9 bases are shared with TRBD1. The CDR3 loop spans 17 amino acids. CDR1 is MNHNY, CDR2 SVGAGI, per germline (reference sequence). Germline trimming cut 7 bases from V and 2 bases from J; bases unmatched to any gene: 9.

Note on this clonotype: This beta chain slipped into a library made for alpha chains as a stray read, so its size is not meaningful. The chain employs TRBV6-7 and TRBJ2-7; 8 nucleotides agree with TRBD1. TRBV6-7 is classed as an ORF, of uncertain function. The CDR3 covers 14 residues. The J segment lost 6 bases and the V segment lost 10 bases, leaving 14 bases of the junction unmatched. In DNA, the CDR3 is TGTGCCATATCGGGACAGGAGAACCCTTCCGAGCAGTACGTC. It is translated as CAISGQENPSEQYV.

Regarding this clonotype: Since it is a stray read in a library aimed at alpha chains, this beta chain has a size that is not meaningful. The rearrangement uses TRBV11-3 and TRBJ2-1; D is unresolved. The germline V gene encodes CDR1 SGHNT and CDR2 YENEEA. V lost 5 bases and J 0 bases, leaving 11 bases between the germline ends. The CDR3 extends over 15 amino acids. The CDR3, as DNA: TGTGCCAGCAGCCTCACCGGCCTCTCCTACAATGAGCAGTTCTTC. This gives the protein CASSLTGLSYNEQFF.

This clonotype is labeled as large. The library was prepared for alpha chains; this beta chain is a stray read, so its frequency means little. The rearrangement links TRBV14 to TRBJ2-1, with 14 bases matching TRBD2. The V segment lost 4 bases and the J segment 8 bases; nucleotides outside the gene matches: 7. The CDR3 runs to 16 residues. Germline CDR1 reads SGHDN; CDR2 reads FVKESK. The CDR3 nucleotides are TGTGCCAGCAGCCCTGGACTAGCGGGAGGAACATATGAGCAGTTCTTC. It yields the protein CASSPGLAGGTYEQFF.

With regard to this clonotype: The size of this beta chain means little, since it is a stray read in a library made for alpha chains. The chain uses TRBV29-1 and TRBJ2-1; TRBD2 matches 7 bases. The ends lost 5 bases at V and 3 bases at J; junction bases unmatched: 16. In germline, CDR1 is SQVTM, CDR2 ANQGSEA. This CDR3 region has 17 residues. This CDR3 reads CSVTPRVAGFYYNEQFF. The DNA of the CDR3 is TGCAGCGTTACCCCCCGCGTAGCGGGTTTTTACTACAATGAGCAGTTCTTC.

As regards this clonotype: This beta chain is off target for a library built for alpha chains, so its abundance means little. J is TRBJ1-6 and V is TRBV20-1; tentative D call: TRBD1 (5 bases). The CDR3 extends over 14 amino acids. Per the germline V gene, CDR1 is DFQATT and CDR2 is SNEGSKA (reference sequence). V lost 0 bases and J lost 9, with 12 bases in between. Written as DNA, the CDR3 is TGCAGTGCTAGAGACGGGGGTCAAATTTCACCCCTCCACTTT. Its translation: CSARDGGQISPLHF.

Worth noting for this clonotype: The library was designed around alpha chains, so this beta chain is a stray read whose abundance carries little weight. The rearrangement uses TRBV10-3 and TRBJ2-7; 7 bases line up with TRBD2. The germline gives CDR1 ENHRY, CDR2 SYGVKD. V shed 4 bases, J shed 0 bases, and the junction held 6 bases outside the gene matches. CDR3 length equals 15 residues. CDR3 loop: CAISGTASGSYEQYF. Written as DNA, the CDR3 is TGTGCCATCAGTGGCACAGCTAGCGGCTCCTACGAGCAGTACTTC.

This clonotype was recorded once. As an off-target read in a library built for alpha chains, this beta chain has a frequency of little significance. The chain carries TRBV7-2 and TRBJ2-7; 7 nucleotides agree with TRBD2. Germline V gives CDR1 SGHTA, CDR2 FQGNSA. The V segment lost 6 bases and the J segment 1 base; nucleotides outside the gene matches: 12. This CDR3 is built from 16 residues. This CDR3 reads CASSPRPAGPSYEQYV. CDR3 DNA: TGTGCCAGCAGTCCTAGACCAGCGGGGCCATCCTACGAGCAGTACGTC.

Details on this clonotype: For a library built for alpha chains, this beta chain is a stray read; little rests on its size. The rearrangement links TRBV29-1 to TRBJ2-2; weak D call: TRBD2 (6 bases). CDR3 length: 13 residues. Germline-derived CDR1 and CDR2 are SQVTM and ANQGSEA. This chain's CDR3 is CSFRGKNTGELFF. CDR3 nucleotide sequence: TGCAGTTTTCGGGGGAAGAACACCGGGGAGCTGTTTTTT.

By sample fraction, this clonotype is large. This beta chain represents an off-target read in a library built for alpha chains; its size is of limited meaning. This chain connects TRBV27 to TRBJ2-5, with 8 bases aligning to TRBD1. The CDR3 loop spans 17 amino acids. The ends lost 3 bases at V and 5 bases at J; junction bases unmatched: 14. CDR1 is MNHEY and CDR2 is SMNVEV in the germline V gene (reference sequence). The CDR3 loop is CASSFGAADRGGETQYF. The CDR3 DNA reads as TGTGCCAGCAGTTTTGGGGCGGCCGACAGGGGTGGCGAGACCCAGTACTTC.

This clonotype appeared a single time. This beta chain turned up in a library designed for alpha chains; as an off-target read, its abundance says little. This chain links TRBV28 with TRBJ2-2; 7 bases are shared with TRBD2. V trimming: 7 bases; J trimming: 9 bases; junction bases outside the gene matches: 8. The CDR3 extends over 13 amino acids. Germline V CDR1 and CDR2: MDHEN, SYDVKM. Here the CDR3 reads CASTPPGLRELFF. The DNA of the CDR3 is TGTGCCAGCACCCCACCGGGACTACGGGAGCTGTTTTTT.

This clonotype is large by share. With the library built for alpha chains, this beta chain is off target and its frequency is not meaningful. This chain joins TRBV29-1 and TRBJ1-1; 11 bases are a match to TRBD1. Unmatched junction bases numbered 9, after V lost 7 bases and J lost 5 bases. The length of the CDR3 is 14 residues. Germline V gene sequence: CDR1 SQVTM, CDR2 ANQGSEA. The CDR3 reads CSAGAGQGGTEAFF. The CDR3 DNA is TGCAGCGCTGGAGCGGGACAGGGGGGAACTGAAGCTTTCTTT. Combining the CDR3 with reference TRBV29-1 and TRBJ1-1 gives the whole variable domain SAVISQKPSRDICQRGTSLTIQCQVDSQVTMMFWYRQQPGQSLTLIATANQGSEATYESGFVIDKFPISRPNLTFSTLTVSNMSPEDSSIYLCSAGAGQGGTEAFFGQGTRLTVV.

In its sample, this clonotype ranks as medium-sized (0.01 to 0.1%). Little can be read into the size of this beta chain, an off-target read in a library designed for alpha chains. The chain employs TRBV6-2 or TRBV6-3 and TRBJ2-1; the D is unclear. CDR3 length: 13 amino acids. Germline CDR1 reads MNHEY; CDR2 reads SVGEGT. V lost 2 bases, J lost 9 bases, and 11 bases lay in between. For the CDR3, the DNA is TGTGCCAGCAGTTACGATCTAGTAGGTGAGCAGTTCTTC. As protein: CASSYDLVGEQFF.

This clonotype has just a few counts. This beta chain is off target for a library built for alpha chains, so its abundance means little. This chain links TRBV14 with TRBJ2-4, with 9 positions matching TRBD1. The junction had 4 bases not matched to a gene; V was cut back by 3 bases and J by 4 bases. In germline, CDR1 is SGHDN, CDR2 FVKESK. This CDR3 comprises 15 residues. As DNA, the CDR3 is TGTGCCAGCAGCCAGGTCGGGACAGGGAAAAACATTCAGTACTTC. Amino acid sequence: CASSQVGTGKNIQYF.

Comment on this clonotype: A library made for alpha chains picked up this beta chain off target, so its size means little. The rearrangement uses TRBV12-3 or TRBV12-4 and TRBJ2-7; 11 nucleotides align to TRBD2. Trimming took 7 bases from V and 2 from J; bases not matched to a gene: 7. The CDR3 consists of 15 residues. The CDR3 reads CASTWGLAAAYEQYF. The DNA of the CDR3 is TGTGCCAGCACCTGGGGACTAGCGGCAGCCTACGAGCAGTACTTC.

On this clonotype itself: This beta chain is a stray sequence in a library constructed for alpha chains; its clone size is not meaningful. The V and J genes are TRBV1 and TRBJ2-7; the D call TRBD1 from the table was never checked on the DNA. TRBV1 is marked as a pseudogene. The CDR3 consists of 19 residues. The CDR3 loop reads CTSSQRSPGTGRLPYEQYV. The CDR3 nucleotides are TGCACCAGCAGCCAAAGATCACCCGGGACAGGGCGACTACCTTACGAGCAGTACGTC.